One sample yielded the 4 T cell receptor beta chains listed below, sequenced in a study of lymphopenia after photon versus proton radiotherapy. TCRdb's copy holds only in-frame clones and misses some; the assay was immunoSEQ multiplex PCR. The sample shows 25,000 to 35,000 clones, roughly 90% of them seen only once. Sequencing used peripheral blood, obtained from a patient treated with photon-based radiotherapy. These receptors came from a woman aged 45 to 65 with pancreatic cancer.

The V call is TRBV7-9, the J call TRBJ2-3, with 10 bases lining up with TRBD2. Germline CDR1 and CDR2: SEHNR and FQNEAQ (reference sequence). V lost 2 bases to trimming and J lost 5 bases; unmatched junction nucleotides: 10. The CDR3 has 17 amino acids. The CDR3 spells CASSLPMASGRKDTQYF. CDR3 in DNA: TGTGCCAGCAGCTTACCAATGGCTAGCGGGAGAAAAGATACGCAGTATTTT.

The chain has TRBV11-2 and TRBJ2-2; D gene uncertain. Germline-derived CDR1 and CDR2 are SGHAT and FQNNGV. V gave up 0 bases and J gave up 3 bases, with 8 bases separating them. The CDR3 is 15 residues long. The chain's CDR3 is CASSLEPFDTGELFF. The CDR3 bases are TGTGCCAGCAGCTTAGAACCCTTCGACACCGGGGAGCTGTTTTTT.

The chain joins TRBV27 to TRBJ1-4; unclear D gene. Germline V gene sequence: CDR1 MNHEY, CDR2 SMNVEV (reference sequence). This CDR3 is built from 15 residues. V was pared by 1 base and J by 8 bases, with 14 bases between. Written as DNA, the CDR3 is TGTGCCAGCAGTTTATACGCAGGTGTGGTCGAAAAACTGTTTTTT. Translated: CASSLYAGVVEKLFF. Together with reference TRBV27 and TRBJ1-4, the CDR3 gives the full variable domain: EAQVTQNPRYLITVTGKKLTVTCSQNMNHEYMSWYRQDPGLGLRQIYYSMNVEVTDKGDVPEGYKVSRKEKRNFPLILESPSPNQTSLYFCASSLYAGVVEKLFFGSGTQLSVL.

The CDR3, as DNA: TGTGCCTGGAGTCGGGGGCAAGAGACCCAGTACTTC. It is translated as CAWSRGQETQYF. The chain uses TRBV30 and TRBJ2-5; D might be TRBD2 (6 bases). The CDR3 consists of 12 residues. V was cut by 2 bases and J by 2 bases, with 6 bases left in between. The germline V gene has CDR1 GTSNPN and CDR2 SVGIG (reference sequence). Based on the CDR3 plus reference TRBV30 and TRBJ2-5, the full variable domain is SQTIHQWPATLVQPVGSPLSLECTVEGTSNPNLYWYRQAAGRGLQLLFYSVGIGQISSEVPQNLSASRPQDRQFILSSKKLLLSDSGFYLCAWSRGQETQYFGPGTRLLVL.